This T cell receptor beta chain was profiled in a study of cytomegalovirus exposure and HLA in healthy donors. General study results and limits: As confirmed in vitro, three CMV-associated chains were specific for CMV antigens. In a later analysis, first-cohort TCR clusters were found to tend to co-occur in the approximately 120 validation repertoires. The majority of TCR sequences were rare, yet some public TCRs appeared in many donors.

Sequencing was performed with immunoSEQ multiplex PCR; in TCRdb, only in-frame clones are kept and a portion is missing. The table has 55,000 to 65,000 clones, approximately 94% seen once. Per germline, CDR1 MNHEY and CDR2 SVGAGI. This CDR3 region has 12 residues. For this clone: The antigen is not known. The junction differs from germline at one of its ends, possibly a read error.

The chain uses TRBV6-5 and TRBJ1-5; D is uncertain. Sample: PBMCs. This clonotype was sampled from a man between 18 and 29 years old in good health and CMV-seronegative. The CDR3 DNA follows: TGTGCCAGCAGTACCCAGACCGAGGCCAAGGATTTT. Translating gives CASSTQTEAKDF.